This TCR beta chain was retrieved from a study of blood T cell repertoires in COVID-19. As for the study in general: The United States, Italy and Spain provided the acute and convalescent COVID-19 samples.

In the original processing: Cell counts per sample came from amplifying reference gene primers. The table came from immunoSEQ multiplex PCR; TCRdb's copy has only in-frame clones and leaves some out. That table gives V, J and clone size, and the DNA gave D and trimming. The sample holds about 200,000 clones; 86% are singletons and the top ten take roughly a tenth. Germline V gives CDR1 MNHEY, CDR2 SVGAGI. V was shortened by 8 bases and J by 2 bases, with 9 bases between the two germline ends. The CDR3 sequence is 12 residues long. This rearrangement joins TRBV6-5 to TRBJ1-2; D ambiguous. The sequence derives from a woman in her 50s with COVID-19, enrolled during active disease. Sequences were obtained from peripheral blood. This CDR3 is CASVAENYGYTF. CDR3 DNA: TGTGCCAGCGTAGCAGAGAACTATGGCTACACCTTC.